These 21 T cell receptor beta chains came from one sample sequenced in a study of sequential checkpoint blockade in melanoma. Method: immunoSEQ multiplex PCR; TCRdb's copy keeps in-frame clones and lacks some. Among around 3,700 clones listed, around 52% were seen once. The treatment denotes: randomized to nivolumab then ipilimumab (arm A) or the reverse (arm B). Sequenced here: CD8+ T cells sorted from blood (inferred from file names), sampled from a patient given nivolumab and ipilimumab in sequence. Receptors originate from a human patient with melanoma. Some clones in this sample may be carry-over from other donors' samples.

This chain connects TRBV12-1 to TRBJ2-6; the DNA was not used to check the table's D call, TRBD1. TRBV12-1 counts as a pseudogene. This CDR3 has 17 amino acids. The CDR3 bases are TGTGCCAGCAGCCAGGAAATTGTACAAAGTCGGGCCAACGTCCTGACTTTC. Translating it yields CASSQEIVQSRANVLTF.

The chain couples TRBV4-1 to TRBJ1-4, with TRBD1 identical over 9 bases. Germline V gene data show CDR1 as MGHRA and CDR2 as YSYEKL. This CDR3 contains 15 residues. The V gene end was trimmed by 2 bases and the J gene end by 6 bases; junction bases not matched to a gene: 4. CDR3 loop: CASSQIWTGDEKLFF. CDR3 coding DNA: TGCGCCAGCAGCCAAATCTGGACAGGGGATGAAAAACTGTTTTTT.

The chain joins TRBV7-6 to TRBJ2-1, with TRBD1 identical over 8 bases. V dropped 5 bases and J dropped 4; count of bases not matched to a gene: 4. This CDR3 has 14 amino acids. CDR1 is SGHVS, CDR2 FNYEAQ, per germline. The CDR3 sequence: CASSHGTGYNEQFF. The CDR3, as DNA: TGTGCCAGCAGCCACGGGACAGGATACAATGAGCAGTTCTTC. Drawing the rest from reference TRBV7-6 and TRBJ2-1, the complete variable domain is GAGVSQSPRYKVTKRGQDVALRCDPISGHVSLYWYRQALGQGPEFLTYFNYEAQQDKSGLPNDRFSAERPEGSISTLTIQRTEQRDSAMYRCASSHGTGYNEQFFGPGTRLTVL.

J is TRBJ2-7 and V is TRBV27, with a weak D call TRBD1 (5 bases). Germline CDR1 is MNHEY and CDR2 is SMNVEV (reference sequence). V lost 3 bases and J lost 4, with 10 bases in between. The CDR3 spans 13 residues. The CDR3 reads CASSFLGDYEQYF. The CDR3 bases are TGTGCCAGCAGTTTCCTAGGGGATTACGAGCAGTACTTC.

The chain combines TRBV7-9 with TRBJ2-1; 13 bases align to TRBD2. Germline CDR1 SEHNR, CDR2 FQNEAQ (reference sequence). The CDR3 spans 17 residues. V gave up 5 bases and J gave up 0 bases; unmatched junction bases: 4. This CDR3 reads CASSPGLAGPSYNEQFF. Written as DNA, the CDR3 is TGTGCCAGCAGCCCGGGACTAGCGGGGCCCTCCTACAATGAGCAGTTCTTC.

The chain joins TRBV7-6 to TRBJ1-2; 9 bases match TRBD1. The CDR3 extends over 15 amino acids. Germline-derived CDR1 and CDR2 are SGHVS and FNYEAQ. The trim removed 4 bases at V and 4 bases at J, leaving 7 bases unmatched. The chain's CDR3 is CASSSTGTGSYGYTF. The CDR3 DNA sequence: TGTGCCAGCAGCTCCACCGGGACAGGGTCCTATGGCTACACCTTC.

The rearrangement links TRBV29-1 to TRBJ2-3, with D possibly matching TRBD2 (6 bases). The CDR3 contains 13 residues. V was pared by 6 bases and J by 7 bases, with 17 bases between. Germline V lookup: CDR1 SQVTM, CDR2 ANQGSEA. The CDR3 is CSVHAGEVYTQYF. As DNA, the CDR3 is TGCAGCGTCCATGCTGGGGAGGTCTATACGCAGTATTTT.

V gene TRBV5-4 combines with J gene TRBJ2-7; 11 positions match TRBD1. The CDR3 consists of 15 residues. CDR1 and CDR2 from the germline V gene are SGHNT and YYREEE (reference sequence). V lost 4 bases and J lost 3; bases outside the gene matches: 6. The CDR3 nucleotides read TGTGCCAGCAGCCTCGGGGGGACAGGGGGCTACGAGCAGTACTTC. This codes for CASSLGGTGGYEQYF.

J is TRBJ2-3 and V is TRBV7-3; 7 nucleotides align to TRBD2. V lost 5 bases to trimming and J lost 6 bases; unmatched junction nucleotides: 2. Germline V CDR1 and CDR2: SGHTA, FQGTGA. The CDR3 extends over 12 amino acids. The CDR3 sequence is CASSPGGDTQYF. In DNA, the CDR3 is TGTGCCAGCAGCCCCGGGGGGGATACGCAGTATTTT.

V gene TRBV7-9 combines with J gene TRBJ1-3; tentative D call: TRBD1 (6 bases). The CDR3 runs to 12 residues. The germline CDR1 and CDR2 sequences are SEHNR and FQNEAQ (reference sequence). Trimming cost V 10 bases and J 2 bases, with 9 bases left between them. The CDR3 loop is CAITGPGNTIYF. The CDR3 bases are TGTGCCATCACAGGGCCTGGAAACACCATATATTTT. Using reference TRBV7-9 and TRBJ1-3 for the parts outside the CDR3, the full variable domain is DTGVSQNPRHKITKRGQNVTFRCDPISEHNRLYWYRQTLGQGPEFLTYFQNEAQLEKSRLLSDRFSAERPKGSFSTLEIQRTEQGDSAMYLCAITGPGNTIYFGEGSWLTVV.

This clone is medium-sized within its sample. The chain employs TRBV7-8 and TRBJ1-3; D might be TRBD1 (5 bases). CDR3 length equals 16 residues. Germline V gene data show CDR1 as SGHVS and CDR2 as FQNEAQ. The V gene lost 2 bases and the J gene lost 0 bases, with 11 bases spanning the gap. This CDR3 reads CASSLSGRDSGNTIYF. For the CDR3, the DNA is TGTGCCAGCAGCTTATCGGGCAGGGACTCTGGAAACACCATATATTTT.

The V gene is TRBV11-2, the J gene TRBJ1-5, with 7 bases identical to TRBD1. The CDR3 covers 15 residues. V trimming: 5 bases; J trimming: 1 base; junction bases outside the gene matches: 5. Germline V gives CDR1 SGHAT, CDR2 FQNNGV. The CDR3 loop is CASSEGTVSNQPQHF. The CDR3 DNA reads TGTGCCAGCAGCGAGGGGACAGTCAGCAATCAGCCCCAGCATTTT.

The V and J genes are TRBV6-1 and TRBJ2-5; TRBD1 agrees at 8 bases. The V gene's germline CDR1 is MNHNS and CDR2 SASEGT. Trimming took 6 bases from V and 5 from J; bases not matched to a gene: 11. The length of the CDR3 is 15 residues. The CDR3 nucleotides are TGTGCCAGCAGAGAGGACAGGGAGGTTGGGGAGACCCAGTACTTC. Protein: CASREDREVGETQYF.

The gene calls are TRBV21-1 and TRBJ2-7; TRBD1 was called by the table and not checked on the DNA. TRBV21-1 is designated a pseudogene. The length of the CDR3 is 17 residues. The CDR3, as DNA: TGTGCCAGCAGCACCGCCCCCCGGGACAGGCACTCCTACGAGCAGTACTTC. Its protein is CASSTAPRDRHSYEQYF.

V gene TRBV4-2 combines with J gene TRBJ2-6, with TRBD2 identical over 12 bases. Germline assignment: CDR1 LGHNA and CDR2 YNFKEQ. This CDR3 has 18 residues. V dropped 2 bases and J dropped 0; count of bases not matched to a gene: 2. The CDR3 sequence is CASSQLTSGGSGANVLTF. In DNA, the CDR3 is TGTGCCAGCAGCCAACTGACTAGCGGGGGCTCTGGGGCCAACGTCCTGACTTTC.

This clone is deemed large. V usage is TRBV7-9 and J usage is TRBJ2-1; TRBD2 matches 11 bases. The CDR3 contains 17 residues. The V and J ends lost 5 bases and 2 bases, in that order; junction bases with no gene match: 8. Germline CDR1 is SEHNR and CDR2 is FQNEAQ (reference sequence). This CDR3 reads CASSPRRLAGTYNEQFF. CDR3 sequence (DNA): TGTGCCAGCAGCCCCAGGAGACTAGCGGGGACCTACAATGAGCAGTTCTTC.

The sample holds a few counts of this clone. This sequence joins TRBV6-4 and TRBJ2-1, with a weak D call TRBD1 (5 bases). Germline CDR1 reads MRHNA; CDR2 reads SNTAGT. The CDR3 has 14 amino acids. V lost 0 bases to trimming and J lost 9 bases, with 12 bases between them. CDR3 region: CASSDSTERGEQFF. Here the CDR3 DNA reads TGTGCCAGCAGTGACTCGACAGAACGCGGTGAGCAGTTCTTC.

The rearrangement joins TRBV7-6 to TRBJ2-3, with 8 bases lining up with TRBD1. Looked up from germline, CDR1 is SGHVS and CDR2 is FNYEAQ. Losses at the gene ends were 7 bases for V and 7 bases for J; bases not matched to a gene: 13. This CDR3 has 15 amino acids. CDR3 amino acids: CASKQRSRGQHTQYF. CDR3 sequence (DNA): TGTGCCAGCAAACAGAGATCCAGGGGGCAACATACGCAGTATTTT.

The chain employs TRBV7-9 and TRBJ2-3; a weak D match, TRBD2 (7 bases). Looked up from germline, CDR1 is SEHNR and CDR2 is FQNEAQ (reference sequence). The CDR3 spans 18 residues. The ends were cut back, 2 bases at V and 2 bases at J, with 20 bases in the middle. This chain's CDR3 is CASSLHAVRGGDTDTQYF. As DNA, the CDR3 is TGTGCCAGCAGCTTACATGCCGTGAGGGGGGGTGACACAGATACGCAGTATTTT.

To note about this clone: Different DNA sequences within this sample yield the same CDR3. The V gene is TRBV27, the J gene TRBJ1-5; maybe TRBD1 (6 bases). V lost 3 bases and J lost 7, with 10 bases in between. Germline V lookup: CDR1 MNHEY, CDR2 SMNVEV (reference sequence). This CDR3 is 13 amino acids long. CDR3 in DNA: TGTGCCAGCAGTTTTGGGGGGGCCCAGCCCCAGCATTTT. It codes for CASSFGGAQPQHF.

The CDR3, as DNA: TGTGCCAGCAGCGTCGGGACAGCAAGGTCAGATACGCAGTATTTT. Translated, it gives CASSVGTARSDTQYF. This chain joins TRBV9 and TRBJ2-3, with 7 bases that match TRBD1. Unmatched junction bases numbered 7, after V lost 2 bases and J lost 4 bases. The CDR3 covers 15 residues. From germline, CDR1 is SGDLS and CDR2 YYNGEE.